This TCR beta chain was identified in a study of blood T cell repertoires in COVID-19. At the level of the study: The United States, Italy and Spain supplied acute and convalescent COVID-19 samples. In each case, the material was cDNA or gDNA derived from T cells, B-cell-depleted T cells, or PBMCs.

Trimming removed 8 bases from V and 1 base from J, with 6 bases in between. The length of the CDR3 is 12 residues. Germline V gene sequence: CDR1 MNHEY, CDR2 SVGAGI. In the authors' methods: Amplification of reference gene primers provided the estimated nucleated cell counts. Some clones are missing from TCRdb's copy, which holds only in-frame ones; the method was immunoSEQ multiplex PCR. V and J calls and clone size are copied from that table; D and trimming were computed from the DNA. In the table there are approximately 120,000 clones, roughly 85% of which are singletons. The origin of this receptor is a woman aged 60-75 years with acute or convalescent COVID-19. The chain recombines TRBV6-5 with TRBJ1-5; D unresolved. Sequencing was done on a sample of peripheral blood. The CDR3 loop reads CASCESNQPQHF. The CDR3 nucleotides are TGTGCCAGCTGCGAGAGCAATCAGCCCCAGCATTTT.